Given below is one TCR beta chain in context. This record belongs to a study of control samples from healthy donors and cancer patients. V lost 2 bases, J lost 6 bases, and 11 bases lay in between. Germline assignment: CDR1 SGHTA and CDR2 FQGTGA. The CDR3 length is 13 residues. Produced via immunoSEQ multiplex PCR; TCRdb's table is partial and in-frame only. The table shows approximately 150,000 clones, with around 86% occurring only once. Sequencing input: blood. This sequence originates from a man aged 30 to 39 in good health. The chain carries TRBV7-3 and TRBJ2-7; D remains ambiguous. This chain's CDR3 is CASSLLKASEQYF. In DNA, the CDR3 is TGTGCCAGCAGCTTATTGAAGGCGTCCGAGCAGTACTTC. Using reference TRBV7-3 and TRBJ2-7 for the parts outside the CDR3, the full variable domain is GAGVSQTPSNKVTEKGKYVELRCDPISGHTALYWYRQSLGQGPEFLIYFQGTGAADDSGLPNDRFFAVRPEGSVSTLKIQRTERGDSAVYLCASSLLKASEQYFGPGTRLTVT.